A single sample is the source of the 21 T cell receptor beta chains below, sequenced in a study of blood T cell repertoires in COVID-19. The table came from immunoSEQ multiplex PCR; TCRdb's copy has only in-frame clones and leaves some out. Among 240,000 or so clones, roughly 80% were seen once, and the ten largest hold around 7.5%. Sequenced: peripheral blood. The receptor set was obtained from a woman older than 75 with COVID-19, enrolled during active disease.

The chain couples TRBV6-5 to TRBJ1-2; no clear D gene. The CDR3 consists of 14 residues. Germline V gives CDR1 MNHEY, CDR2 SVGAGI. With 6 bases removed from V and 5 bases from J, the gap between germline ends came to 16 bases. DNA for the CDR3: TGTGCCAGCAGCCCGGTTGGGCCTTGGTATGGCTACACCTTC. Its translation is CASSPVGPWYGYTF.

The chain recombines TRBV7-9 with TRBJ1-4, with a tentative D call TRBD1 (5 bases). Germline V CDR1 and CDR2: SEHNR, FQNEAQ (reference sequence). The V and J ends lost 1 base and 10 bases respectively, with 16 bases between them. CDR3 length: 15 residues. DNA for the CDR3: TGTGCCAGCAGCTTAGATCAGGGATCGGATAGAAAACTGTTTTTT. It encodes CASSLDQGSDRKLFF.

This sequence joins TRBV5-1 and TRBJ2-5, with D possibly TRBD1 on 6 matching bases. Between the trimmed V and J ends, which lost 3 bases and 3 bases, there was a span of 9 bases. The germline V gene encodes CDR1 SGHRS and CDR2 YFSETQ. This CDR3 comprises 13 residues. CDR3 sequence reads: CASSYRTEETQYF. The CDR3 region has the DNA TGCGCCAGCAGCTATCGGACAGAAGAGACCCAGTACTTC.

The CDR3 DNA sequence: TGTGCCAGCAGCTTAAGCCGGGGACTAGCGGGACCCCAAGAGACCCAGTACTTC. This codes for CASSLSRGLAGPQETQYF. The V call is TRBV7-8, the J call TRBJ2-5; TRBD2 agrees at 13 bases. Germline V gene data show CDR1 as SGHVS and CDR2 as FQNEAQ. The CDR3 sequence is 18 residues long. With V trimmed by 2 bases and J by 1 base, 7 bases remained unmatched.

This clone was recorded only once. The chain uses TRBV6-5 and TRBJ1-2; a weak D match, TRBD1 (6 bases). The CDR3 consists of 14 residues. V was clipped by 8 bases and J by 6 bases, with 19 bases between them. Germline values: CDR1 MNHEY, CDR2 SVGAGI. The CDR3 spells CASHPGQFSNGYTF. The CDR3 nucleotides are TGTGCCAGCCATCCAGGACAGTTCTCAAATGGCTACACCTTC.

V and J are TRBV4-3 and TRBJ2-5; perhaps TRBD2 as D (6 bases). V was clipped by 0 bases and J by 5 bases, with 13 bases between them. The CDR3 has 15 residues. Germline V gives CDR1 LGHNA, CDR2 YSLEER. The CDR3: CASSQEGTAGETQYF. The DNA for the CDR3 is TGCGCCAGCAGCCAAGAGGGGACGGCGGGGGAGACCCAGTACTTC.

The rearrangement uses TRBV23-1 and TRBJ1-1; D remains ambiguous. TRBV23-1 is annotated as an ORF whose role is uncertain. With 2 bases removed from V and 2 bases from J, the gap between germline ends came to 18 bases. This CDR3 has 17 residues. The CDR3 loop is CASSQGLTADPNTEAFF. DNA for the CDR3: TGCGCCAGCAGTCAAGGGCTGACGGCCGATCCCAACACTGAAGCTTTCTTT.

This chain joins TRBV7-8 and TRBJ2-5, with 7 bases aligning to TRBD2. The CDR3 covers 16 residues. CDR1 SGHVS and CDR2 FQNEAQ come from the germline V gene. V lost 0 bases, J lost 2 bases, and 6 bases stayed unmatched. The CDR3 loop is CASSLALGGGQETQYF. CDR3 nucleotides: TGTGCCAGCAGCTTAGCGCTTGGCGGGGGACAAGAGACCCAGTACTTC.

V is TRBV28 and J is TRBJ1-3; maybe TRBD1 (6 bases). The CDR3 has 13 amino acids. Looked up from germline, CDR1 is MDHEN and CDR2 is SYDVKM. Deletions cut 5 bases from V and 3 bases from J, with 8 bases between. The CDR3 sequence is CASSTDSGNTIYF. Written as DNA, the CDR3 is TGTGCCAGCAGTACGGACAGTGGAAACACCATATATTTT.

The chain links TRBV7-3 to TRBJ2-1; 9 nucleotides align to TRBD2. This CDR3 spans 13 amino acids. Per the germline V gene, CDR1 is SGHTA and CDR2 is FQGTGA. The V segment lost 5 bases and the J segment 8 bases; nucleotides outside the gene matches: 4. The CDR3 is CASSASGIDEQFF. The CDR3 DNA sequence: TGTGCCAGCAGCGCTAGCGGGATCGATGAGCAGTTCTTC.

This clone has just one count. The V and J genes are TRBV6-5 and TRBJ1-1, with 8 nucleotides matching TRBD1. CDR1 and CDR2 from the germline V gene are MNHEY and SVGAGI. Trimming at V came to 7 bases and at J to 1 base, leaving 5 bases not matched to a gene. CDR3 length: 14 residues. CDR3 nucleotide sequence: TGTGCCAGCATTAGACAGGGGTCGAACACTGAAGCTTTCTTT. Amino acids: CASIRQGSNTEAFF.

The CDR3 reads CASSYSTGEAFF. In nucleotides, the CDR3 is TGTGCCAGCAGTTACTCAACAGGAGAAGCTTTCTTT. The gene calls are TRBV6-6 and TRBJ1-1, with D possibly TRBD1 on 5 matching bases. The V end was cut by 0 bases, the J end by 8 bases, with 7 bases between. The CDR3 sequence is 12 residues long. The V gene's germline CDR1 is MNHNY and CDR2 SVGAGI (reference sequence).

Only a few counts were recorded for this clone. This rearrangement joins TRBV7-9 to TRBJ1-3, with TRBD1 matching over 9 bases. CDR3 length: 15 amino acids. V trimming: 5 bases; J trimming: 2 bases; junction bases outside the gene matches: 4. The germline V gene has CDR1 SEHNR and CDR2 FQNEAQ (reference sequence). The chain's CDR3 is CASSATGGTGNTIYF. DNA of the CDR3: TGTGCCAGCAGCGCCACAGGGGGCACTGGAAACACCATATATTTT.

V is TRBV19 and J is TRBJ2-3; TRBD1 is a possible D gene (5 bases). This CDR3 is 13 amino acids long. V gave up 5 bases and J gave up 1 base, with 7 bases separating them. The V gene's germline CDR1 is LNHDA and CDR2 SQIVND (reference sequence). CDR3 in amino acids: CASSLGRTDTQYF. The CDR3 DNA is TGTGCCAGTAGTTTGGGGCGCACAGATACGCAGTATTTT.

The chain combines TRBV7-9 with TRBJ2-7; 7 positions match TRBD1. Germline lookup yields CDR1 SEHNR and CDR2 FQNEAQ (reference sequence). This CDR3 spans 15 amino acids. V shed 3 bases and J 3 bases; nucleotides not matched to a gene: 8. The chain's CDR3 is CASSLRMTGFYEQYF. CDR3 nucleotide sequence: TGTGCCAGCAGCTTGAGGATGACAGGGTTCTACGAGCAGTACTTC. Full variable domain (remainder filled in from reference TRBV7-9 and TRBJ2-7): DTGVSQNPRHKITKRGQNVTFRCDPISEHNRLYWYRQTLGQGPEFLTYFQNEAQLEKSRLLSDRFSAERPKGSFSTLEIQRTEQGDSAMYLCASSLRMTGFYEQYFGPGTRLTVT.

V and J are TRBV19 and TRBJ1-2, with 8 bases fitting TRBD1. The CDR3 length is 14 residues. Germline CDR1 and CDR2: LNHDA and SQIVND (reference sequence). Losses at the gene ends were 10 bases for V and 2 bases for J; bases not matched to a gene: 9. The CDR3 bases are TGTGCCACGCTCAAGACAGGGGCCAACTATGGCTACACCTTC. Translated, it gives CATLKTGANYGYTF.

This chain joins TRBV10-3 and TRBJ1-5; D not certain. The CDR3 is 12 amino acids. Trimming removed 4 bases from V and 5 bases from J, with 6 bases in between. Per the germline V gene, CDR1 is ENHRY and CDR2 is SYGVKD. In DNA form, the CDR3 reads TGTGCCATCAGTGCAGGATATCAGCCCCAGCATTTT. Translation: CAISAGYQPQHF.

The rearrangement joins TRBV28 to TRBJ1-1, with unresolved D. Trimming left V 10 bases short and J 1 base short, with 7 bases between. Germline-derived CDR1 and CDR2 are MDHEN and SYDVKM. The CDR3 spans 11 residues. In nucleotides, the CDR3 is TGTGCCACTAGTTGGAACACTGAAGCTTTCTTT. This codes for CATSWNTEAFF.

The CDR3 sequence: CSASWQYQPQHF. DNA of the CDR3: TGCAGTGCTAGTTGGCAATATCAGCCCCAGCATTTT. V usage is TRBV20-1 and J usage is TRBJ1-5, with D hard to call. Between the trimmed V and J ends, which lost 3 bases and 5 bases, there was a span of 8 bases. Germline lookup yields CDR1 DFQATT and CDR2 SNEGSKA (reference sequence). This CDR3 has 12 residues.

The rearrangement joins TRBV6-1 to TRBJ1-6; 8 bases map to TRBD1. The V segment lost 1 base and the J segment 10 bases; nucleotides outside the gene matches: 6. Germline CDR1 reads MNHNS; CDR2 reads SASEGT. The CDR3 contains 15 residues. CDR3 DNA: TGTGCCAGCAGTGAAGGGACAGGGCAAGGATCACCCCTCCACTTT. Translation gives CASSEGTGQGSPLHF.

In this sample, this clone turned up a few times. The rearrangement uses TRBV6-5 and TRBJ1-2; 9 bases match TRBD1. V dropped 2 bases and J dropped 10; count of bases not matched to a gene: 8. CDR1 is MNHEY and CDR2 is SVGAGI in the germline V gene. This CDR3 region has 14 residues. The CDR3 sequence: CASSYTGQGGTYTF. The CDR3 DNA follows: TGTGCCAGCAGTTACACGGGACAGGGTGGGACCTACACCTTC.